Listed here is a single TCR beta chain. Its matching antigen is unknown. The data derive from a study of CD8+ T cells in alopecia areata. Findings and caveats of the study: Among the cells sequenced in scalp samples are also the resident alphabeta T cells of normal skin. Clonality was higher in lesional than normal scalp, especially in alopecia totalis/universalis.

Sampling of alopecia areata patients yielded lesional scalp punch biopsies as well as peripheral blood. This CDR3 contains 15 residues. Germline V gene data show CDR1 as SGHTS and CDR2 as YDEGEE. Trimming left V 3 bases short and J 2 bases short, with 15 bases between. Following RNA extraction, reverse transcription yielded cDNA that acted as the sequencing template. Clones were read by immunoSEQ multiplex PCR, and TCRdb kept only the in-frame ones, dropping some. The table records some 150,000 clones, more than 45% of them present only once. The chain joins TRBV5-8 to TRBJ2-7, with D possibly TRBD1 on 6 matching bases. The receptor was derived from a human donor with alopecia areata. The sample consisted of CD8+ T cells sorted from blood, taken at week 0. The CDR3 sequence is CASSSTGQSPYEQYF. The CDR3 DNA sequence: TGTGCCAGCAGCTCTACGGGACAAAGTCCCTACGAGCAGTACTTC.